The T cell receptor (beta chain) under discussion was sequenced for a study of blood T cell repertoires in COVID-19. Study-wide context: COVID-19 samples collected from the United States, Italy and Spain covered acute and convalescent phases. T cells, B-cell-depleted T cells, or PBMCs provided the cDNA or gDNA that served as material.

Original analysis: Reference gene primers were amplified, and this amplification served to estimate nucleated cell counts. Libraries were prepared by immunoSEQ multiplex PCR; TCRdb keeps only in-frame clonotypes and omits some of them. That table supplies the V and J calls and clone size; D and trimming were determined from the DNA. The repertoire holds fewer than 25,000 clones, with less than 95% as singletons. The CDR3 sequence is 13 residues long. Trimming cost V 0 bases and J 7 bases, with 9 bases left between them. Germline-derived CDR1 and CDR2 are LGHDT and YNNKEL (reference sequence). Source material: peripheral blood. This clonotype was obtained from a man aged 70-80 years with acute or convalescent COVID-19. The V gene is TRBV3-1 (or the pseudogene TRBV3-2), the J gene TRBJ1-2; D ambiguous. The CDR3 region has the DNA TGTGCCAGCAGCCAAGATCTTTTAGCTGGCTACACCTTC. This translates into CASSQDLLAGYTF.